In its sample, the clone carrying this T cell receptor (beta chain) was seen many times. What it recognizes is unknown. This entry belongs to a study of molecular identifiers for immune sequencing clone quantification. The use of previously described methods and listed TCR primers produced the bulk TCR libraries. TCRdb re-called the PCR reads through MiXCR, storing one row per CDR3 protein. Of over 600,000 distinct CDR3 sequences listed, about 20% were seen once; the top ten hold 0.85% to 0.9%. This CDR3 spans 16 amino acids. The V end lost 5 bases, the J end lost 8 bases, and 21 bases lay between the germline ends. CDR1 and CDR2 from the germline V gene are MNHEY and SMNVEV (reference sequence). Findings and caveats of the study: The share of molecules held by clones above 20 RNA copies was over 99% in effector cells and under 1% in naive cells. Barcode sharing among identical TCR molecules could make large clones appear smaller.

Material: naive CD8+ T cells from blood, with Jurkat cell RNA spiked in. Stated subset: FACS-sorted CD8+CD4-CCR7+CD45RA+ naive T cells. The J gene is TRBJ1-4, the V gene TRBV27; tentatively, D is TRBD1 (6 bases). The source is a human donor in good health. Some libraries in this study had Jurkat cell RNA spiked in. The CDR3 loop is CASSPRYGGAEEKLFF. Written as DNA, the CDR3 is TGTGCCAGCAGTCCCCGGTATGGGGGGGCTGAGGAAAAACTGTTTTTT.